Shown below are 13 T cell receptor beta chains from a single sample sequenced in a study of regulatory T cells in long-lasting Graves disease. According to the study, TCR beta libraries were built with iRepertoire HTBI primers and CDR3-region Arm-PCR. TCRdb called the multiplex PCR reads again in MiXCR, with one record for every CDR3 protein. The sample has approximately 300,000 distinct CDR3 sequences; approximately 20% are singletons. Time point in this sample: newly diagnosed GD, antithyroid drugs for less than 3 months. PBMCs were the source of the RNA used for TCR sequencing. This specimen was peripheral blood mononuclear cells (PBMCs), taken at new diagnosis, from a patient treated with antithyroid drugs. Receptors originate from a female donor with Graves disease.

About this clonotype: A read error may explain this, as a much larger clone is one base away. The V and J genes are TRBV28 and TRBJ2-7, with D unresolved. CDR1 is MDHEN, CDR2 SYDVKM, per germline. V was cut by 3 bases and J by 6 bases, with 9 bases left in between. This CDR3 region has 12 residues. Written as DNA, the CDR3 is TGTGCCAGCAGTTTCGGTCTTGGCGAGCAGTACTTC. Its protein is CASSFGLGEQYF.

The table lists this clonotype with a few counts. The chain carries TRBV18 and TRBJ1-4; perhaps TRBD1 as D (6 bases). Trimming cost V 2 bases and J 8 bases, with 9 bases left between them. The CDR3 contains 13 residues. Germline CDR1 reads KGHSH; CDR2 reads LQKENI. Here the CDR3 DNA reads TGTGCCAGCTCACCAACAGGGAAGGAAAAACTGTTTTTT. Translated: CASSPTGKEKLFF.

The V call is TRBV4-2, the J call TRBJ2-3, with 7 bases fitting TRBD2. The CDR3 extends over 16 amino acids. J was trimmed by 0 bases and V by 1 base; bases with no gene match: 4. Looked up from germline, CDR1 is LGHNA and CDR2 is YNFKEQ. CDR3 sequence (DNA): TGTGCCAGCAGCCAAGCTGGGGGGGTTAGCACAGATACGCAGTATTTT. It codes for CASSQAGGVSTDTQYF.

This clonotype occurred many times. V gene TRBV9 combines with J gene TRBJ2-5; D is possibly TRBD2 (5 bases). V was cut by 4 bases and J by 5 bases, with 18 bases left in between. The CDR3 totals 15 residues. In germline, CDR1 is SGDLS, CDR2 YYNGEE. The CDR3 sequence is CASSLTPGKRETQYF. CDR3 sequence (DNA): TGTGCCAGCAGCTTGACCCCGGGGAAACGTGAGACCCAGTACTTC. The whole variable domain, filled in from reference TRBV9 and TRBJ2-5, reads DSGVTQTPKHLITATGQRVTLRCSPRSGDLSVYWYQQSLDQGLQFLIQYYNGEERAKGNILERFSAQQFPDLHSELNLSSLELGDSALYFCASSLTPGKRETQYFGPGTRLLVL.

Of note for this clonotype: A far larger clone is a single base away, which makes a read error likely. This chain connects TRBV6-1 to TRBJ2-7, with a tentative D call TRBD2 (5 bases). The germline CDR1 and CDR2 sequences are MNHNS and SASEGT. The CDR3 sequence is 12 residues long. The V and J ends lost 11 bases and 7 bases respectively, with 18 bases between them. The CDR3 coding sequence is TGTGCCTCGGACCTAGCCTACAATGAGCAGTACTTC. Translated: CASDLAYNEQYF.

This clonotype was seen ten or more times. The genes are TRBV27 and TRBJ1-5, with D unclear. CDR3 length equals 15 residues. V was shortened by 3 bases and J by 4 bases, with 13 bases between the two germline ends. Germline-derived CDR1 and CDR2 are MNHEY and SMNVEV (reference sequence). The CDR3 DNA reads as TGTGCCAGCAGTTTGATCGCACGGGGAAATCAGCCCCAGCATTTT. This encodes CASSLIARGNQPQHF.

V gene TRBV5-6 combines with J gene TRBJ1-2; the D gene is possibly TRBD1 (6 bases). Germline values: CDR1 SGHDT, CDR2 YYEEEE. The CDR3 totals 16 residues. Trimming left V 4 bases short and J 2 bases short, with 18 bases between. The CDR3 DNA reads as TGTGCCAGCAGCCCCCTTGCCCGGCAGGGGAACTATGGCTACACCTTC. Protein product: CASSPLARQGNYGYTF.

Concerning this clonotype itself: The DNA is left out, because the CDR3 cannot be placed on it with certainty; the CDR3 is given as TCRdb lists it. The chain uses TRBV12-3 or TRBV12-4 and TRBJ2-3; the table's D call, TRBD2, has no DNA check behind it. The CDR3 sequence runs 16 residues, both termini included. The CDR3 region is CASSSSTSGSTDTQYF.

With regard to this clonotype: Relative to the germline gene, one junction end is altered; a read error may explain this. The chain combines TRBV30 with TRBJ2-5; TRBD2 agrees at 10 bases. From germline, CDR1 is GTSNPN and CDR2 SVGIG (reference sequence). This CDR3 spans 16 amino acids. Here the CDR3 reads CASSVPASGRGEAQYF. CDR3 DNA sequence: TGTGCCTCGAGTGTACCGGCTAGCGGGAGAGGAGAGGCCCAGTACTTC.

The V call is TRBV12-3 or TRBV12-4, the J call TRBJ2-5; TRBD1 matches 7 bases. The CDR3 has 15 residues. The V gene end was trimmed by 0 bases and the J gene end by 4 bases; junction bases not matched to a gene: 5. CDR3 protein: CASSLAIGGGETQYF. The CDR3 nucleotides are TGTGCCAGCAGTTTAGCGATAGGGGGCGGAGAGACCCAGTACTTC.

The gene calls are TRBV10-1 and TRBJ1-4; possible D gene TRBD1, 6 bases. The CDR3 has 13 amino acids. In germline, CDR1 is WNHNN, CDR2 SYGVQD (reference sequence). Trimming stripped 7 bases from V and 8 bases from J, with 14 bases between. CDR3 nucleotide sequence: TGCGCCAGCACCGCAGGGGATGGGGAAAAACTGTTTTTT. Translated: CASTAGDGEKLFF.

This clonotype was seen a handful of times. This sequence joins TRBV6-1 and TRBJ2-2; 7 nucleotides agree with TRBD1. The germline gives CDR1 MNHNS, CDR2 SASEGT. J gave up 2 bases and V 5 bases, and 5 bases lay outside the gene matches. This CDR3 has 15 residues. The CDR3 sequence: CASSPDRANTGELFF. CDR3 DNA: TGTGCCAGCAGTCCCGACAGGGCTAACACCGGGGAGCTGTTTTTT.

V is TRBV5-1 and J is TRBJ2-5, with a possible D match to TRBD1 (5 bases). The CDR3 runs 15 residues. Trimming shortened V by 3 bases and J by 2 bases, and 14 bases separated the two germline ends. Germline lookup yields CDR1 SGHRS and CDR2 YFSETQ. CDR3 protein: CASSSKTESQETQYF. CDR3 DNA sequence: TGCGCCAGCAGCTCCAAGACAGAATCTCAAGAGACCCAGTACTTC.